This T cell receptor beta chain was documented in a study of OX40 agonist ivuxolimab in advanced cancers. Study at large: At 0.01 to 10 mg/kg, ivuxolimab was administered intravenously to patients every 2 weeks. Patients with hepatocellular carcinoma, melanoma, renal cell or head and neck cancer made up the dose-escalation patients.

V dropped 6 bases and J dropped 4 bases, with 6 bases sitting between them. CDR1 SQVTM and CDR2 ANQGSEA come from the germline V gene. This CDR3 region has 10 residues. General study findings and limits: On average, a greater number of expanded clones characterised CD8+ T cells relative to CD4+.

TCRdb's table, derived via immunoSEQ multiplex PCR, lists solely in-frame clones and lacks some. The sample consists of some 98,000 clones, 70% to 85% of them appearing once. About this clone: Antigen specificity is unknown.

This chain joins TRBV29-1 and TRBJ1-2, with D maybe TRBD1 (5 bases). The sequence was collected from an adult with an advanced solid tumor such as melanoma, head and neck, liver or kidney cancer. The input for sequencing was CD4+ or CD8+ T cells sorted from blood, taken in a trial of the OX40 agonist ivuxolimab. Here the CDR3 reads CSVDSYGYTF. DNA of the CDR3: TGCAGCGTCGACAGCTATGGCTACACCTTC.